These 28 T cell receptor beta chains originate from one sample sequenced in a study of blood T cell repertoires in COVID-19. Only in-frame clones appear in the TCRdb table, and some are missing; sequencing was by immunoSEQ multiplex PCR. The sample consists of approximately 140,000 clones, about 86% of them appearing once. The sample comprised peripheral blood. These receptor sequences come from a woman between 40 and 50 years old with acute or convalescent COVID-19.

The chain couples TRBV4-3 to TRBJ1-1, with 7 bases that match TRBD1. Germline V gene data show CDR1 as LGHNA and CDR2 as YSLEER. There are 16 residues in the CDR3. V dropped 1 base and J dropped 2; count of bases not matched to a gene: 7. CDR3 nucleotide sequence: TGCGCCAGCAGCCAAGGGATAGGGGGCGAAAACACTGAAGCTTTCTTT. This gives the protein CASSQGIGGENTEAFF.

The chain recombines TRBV7-6 with TRBJ2-3, with TRBD2 matching 15 bases. Per the germline V gene, CDR1 is SGHVS and CDR2 is FNYEAQ. J lost 3 bases, V lost 1 base, and 17 bases had no gene match. The CDR3 sequence is 22 residues long. The CDR3 DNA reads TGTGCCAGCAGCTTAGACCCTCGGACTAGCGGGAGGGCCCGGTTGAGGACAGATACGCAGTATTTT. Translation: CASSLDPRTSGRARLRTDTQYF.

The rearrangement uses TRBV28 and TRBJ1-4; 7 bases line up with TRBD1. The V segment lost 3 bases and the J segment 4 bases; nucleotides outside the gene matches: 11. Germline V gene sequence: CDR1 MDHEN, CDR2 SYDVKM. The CDR3 is 17 amino acids. The CDR3 region is CASSLPGPGQNNEKLFF. The CDR3 nucleotides are TGTGCCAGCAGTTTGCCTGGGCCGGGACAGAATAATGAAAAACTGTTTTTT.

The chain recombines TRBV19 with TRBJ2-4; D possibly corresponds to TRBD1 (6 bases). This CDR3 spans 13 amino acids. In germline, CDR1 is LNHDA, CDR2 SQIVND (reference sequence). The V end lost 6 bases, the J end lost 4 bases, and 10 bases lay between the germline ends. The DNA of the CDR3 is TGTGCCAGTAGGTCCGACAGGAAAAACATTCAGTACTTC. It translates to CASRSDRKNIQYF.

The chain employs TRBV30 and TRBJ2-1; D not resolved. The CDR3 contains 11 residues. V lost 1 base, J lost 12 bases, and 10 bases lay in between. The germline V gene encodes CDR1 GTSNPN and CDR2 SVGIG (reference sequence). The CDR3: CAWSGEATQFF. The DNA for the CDR3 is TGTGCCTGGAGTGGAGAGGCTACGCAGTTCTTC.

The chain is built from TRBV7-2 and TRBJ1-4; D perhaps matches TRBD1 (6 bases). V was cut by 7 bases and J by 10 bases, with 16 bases left in between. There are 13 residues in the CDR3. Germline lookup yields CDR1 SGHTA and CDR2 FQGNSA. The CDR3 loop is CASNVRGGGKLFF. CDR3 nucleotide sequence: TGTGCCAGCAACGTCCGGGGGGGCGGAAAACTGTTTTTT. The complete variable domain, with remaining parts taken from reference TRBV7-2 and TRBJ1-4, reads GAGVSQSPSNKVTEKGKDVELRCDPISGHTALYWYRQSLGQGLEFLIYFQGNSAPDKSGLPSDRFSAERTGGSVSTLTIQRTQQEDSAVYLCASNVRGGGKLFFGSGTQLSVL.

The J gene is TRBJ1-2, the V gene TRBV19; perhaps TRBD1 as D (5 bases). Per germline, CDR1 LNHDA and CDR2 SQIVND (reference sequence). Trimming removed 6 bases from V and 2 bases from J, with 13 bases in between. This CDR3 spans 14 amino acids. The CDR3 bases are TGTGCCAGTAGGGTTGGAGGGGCGAACTATGGCTACACCTTC. Its protein is CASRVGGANYGYTF.

At least ten counts were recorded for this clone. The chain combines TRBV5-6 with TRBJ1-2; 7 bases line up with TRBD1. Germline trimming cut 3 bases from V and 4 bases from J; bases unmatched to any gene: 9. From germline, CDR1 is SGHDT and CDR2 YYEEEE. The CDR3 totals 15 residues. The CDR3 here is CASSSQGQVLYGYTF. DNA for the CDR3: TGTGCCAGCAGCTCCCAAGGACAGGTCCTCTATGGCTACACCTTC. Full variable domain (rest looked up from reference TRBV5-6 and TRBJ1-2): DAGVTQSPTHLIKTRGQQVTLRCSPKSGHDTVSWYQQALGQGPQFIFQYYEEEERQRGNFPDRFSGHQFPNYSSELNVNALLLGDSALYLCASSSQGQVLYGYTFGSGTRLTVV.

V is TRBV9 and J is TRBJ2-1; possible D gene TRBD2, 5 bases. V was cut by 0 bases and J by 4 bases, with 11 bases left in between. Germline V lookup: CDR1 SGDLS, CDR2 YYNGEE. This CDR3 spans 15 amino acids. Here the CDR3 reads CASSVAGPGYNEQFF. In DNA form, the CDR3 reads TGTGCCAGCAGCGTAGCAGGCCCGGGGTACAATGAGCAGTTCTTC.

The chain carries TRBV28 and TRBJ2-5, with D maybe TRBD1 (8 bases). From germline, CDR1 is MDHEN and CDR2 SYDVKM. This CDR3 is built from 14 residues. V lost 5 bases, J lost 3 bases, and 13 bases lay in between. The CDR3 here is CASSVTGGEETQYF. The CDR3 coding sequence is TGTGCCAGCAGTGTAACAGGGGGGGAAGAGACCCAGTACTTC.

In its sample, this clone was seen once. The V gene is TRBV7-9, the J gene TRBJ1-4, with 7 nucleotides matching TRBD1. Trimming at V came to 5 bases and at J to 4 bases, leaving 4 bases not matched to a gene. CDR3 length: 14 residues. Germline values: CDR1 SEHNR, CDR2 FQNEAQ (reference sequence). CDR3 protein: CASSVGTDNEKLFF. CDR3 sequence (DNA): TGTGCCAGCAGCGTCGGGACAGATAATGAAAAACTGTTTTTT.

The chain joins TRBV6-5 to TRBJ2-7; 8 nucleotides line up with TRBD2. Germline trimming cut 8 bases from V and 3 bases from J; bases unmatched to any gene: 9. The CDR3 has 14 amino acids. Germline CDR1 reads MNHEY; CDR2 reads SVGAGI. The CDR3 spells CASAAGGPVYEQYF. The CDR3 DNA is TGTGCCAGCGCTGCGGGGGGTCCGGTCTACGAGCAGTACTTC.

This chain joins TRBV28 and TRBJ1-5, with TRBD1 as a possible D gene (6 bases). The CDR3 covers 13 residues. Trimming took off 6 bases at V and 5 bases at J, with 11 bases between the two ends. The germline gives CDR1 MDHEN, CDR2 SYDVKM. Written as DNA, the CDR3 is TGTGCCAGCAGGAACGCAGGGGATCAGCCCCAGCATTTT. Its protein is CASRNAGDQPQHF.

The rearrangement links TRBV19 to TRBJ1-5; 9 bases align to TRBD1. Germline CDR1 reads LNHDA; CDR2 reads SQIVND (reference sequence). This CDR3 is 16 amino acids long. J gave up 6 bases and V 8 bases, and 14 bases lay outside the gene matches. CDR3 protein: CASAGTGKDSTQPQHF. CDR3 coding DNA: TGTGCCAGTGCCGGGACAGGGAAAGATTCCACTCAGCCCCAGCATTTT.

Only a few counts were recorded for this clone. This chain joins TRBV7-9 and TRBJ1-6; 9 bases are shared with TRBD1. Germline V gene sequence: CDR1 SEHNR, CDR2 FQNEAQ (reference sequence). After removal of 6 bases from V and 9 bases from J, the junction contained 6 bases not matched to a gene. This CDR3 region has 14 residues. CDR3 in amino acids: CASSTGTGTSPLHF. The CDR3 DNA reads TGTGCCAGCAGTACCGGGACAGGGACTTCACCCCTCCACTTT.

The V gene is TRBV19, the J gene TRBJ1-2; the D gene is possibly TRBD1 (6 bases). From germline, CDR1 is LNHDA and CDR2 SQIVND (reference sequence). The germline V and J ends were trimmed by 2 bases and 2 bases, with 12 bases remaining between them. CDR3 length equals 15 residues. DNA of the CDR3: TGTGCCAGTAGTATACCGCGACAGGTAAACTATGGCTACACCTTC. Its protein product is CASSIPRQVNYGYTF.

CDR3 region: CASSPGGVTTEAFF. The DNA for the CDR3 is TGTGCCAGTAGTCCGGGGGGGGTCACCACTGAAGCTTTCTTT. V and J are TRBV19 and TRBJ1-1; D is perhaps TRBD1 (5 bases). Trimming shortened V by 5 bases and J by 4 bases, and 14 bases separated the two germline ends. There are 14 residues in the CDR3. Looked up from germline, CDR1 is LNHDA and CDR2 is SQIVND (reference sequence).

The rearrangement joins TRBV27 to TRBJ1-2; 12 nucleotides match TRBD1. Germline V lookup: CDR1 MNHEY, CDR2 SMNVEV (reference sequence). The length of the CDR3 is 17 residues. J was trimmed by 2 bases and V by 5 bases; bases with no gene match: 9. The CDR3 reads CASSPLGTGGLNYGYTF. The CDR3 DNA sequence: TGTGCCAGCAGTCCCCTAGGGACAGGGGGCCTAAACTATGGCTACACCTTC.

The chain carries TRBV18 and TRBJ1-1; no reliable D call. Deletions cut 3 bases from V and 7 bases from J, with 12 bases between. This CDR3 has 13 residues. The germline V gene has CDR1 KGHSH and CDR2 LQKENI. The CDR3 bases are TGTGCCAGCTCACCTGGAGCCTATGATGAAGCTTTCTTT. It is translated as CASSPGAYDEAFF.

This rearrangement joins TRBV27 to TRBJ2-7; D may be TRBD2 (6 bases). CDR1 is MNHEY, CDR2 SMNVEV, per germline (reference sequence). Trimming left V 6 bases short and J 3 bases short, with 15 bases between. The CDR3 sequence is 14 residues long. This chain's CDR3 is CASSPTGVIYEQYF. For the CDR3, the DNA is TGTGCCAGCAGCCCGACGGGGGTCATCTACGAGCAGTACTTC.

The chain recombines TRBV7-2 with TRBJ2-1, with TRBD1 matching over 9 bases. The CDR3 runs to 15 residues. Germline CDR1 and CDR2: SGHTA and FQGNSA. The V gene end was trimmed by 5 bases and the J gene end by 3 bases; junction bases not matched to a gene: 5. The CDR3 reads CASSVQGASYNEQFF. CDR3 DNA: TGTGCCAGCAGCGTACAGGGGGCCAGCTACAATGAGCAGTTCTTC.

V usage is TRBV25-1 and J usage is TRBJ1-6, with D possibly being TRBD1 (6 bases). CDR3 length: 15 residues. The germline gives CDR1 MGHDK, CDR2 SYGVNS. V was pared by 4 bases and J by 9 bases, with 16 bases between. The CDR3 here is CASSVQGRLFSPLHF. As DNA, the CDR3 is TGTGCCAGCAGTGTACAGGGACGCTTATTTTCACCCCTCCACTTT.

This clone was recorded once. The J gene is TRBJ2-5, the V gene TRBV10-3, with 11 bases that match TRBD1. With 4 bases clipped from V and 5 bases from J, the junction kept 6 bases outside the gene matches. The CDR3 has 15 amino acids. Germline lookup yields CDR1 ENHRY and CDR2 SYGVKD. The CDR3 is CAISGWTGGGETQYF. DNA for the CDR3: TGTGCCATCAGTGGCTGGACAGGGGGCGGGGAGACCCAGTACTTC.

The chain links TRBV28 to TRBJ2-2; 7 nucleotides line up with TRBD2. Germline CDR1 MDHEN, CDR2 SYDVKM. The CDR3 loop spans 14 amino acids. V was pared by 8 bases and J by 0 bases, with 3 bases of the junction left unmatched. Written as DNA, the CDR3 is TGTGCCAGCTCGGGGGGACCGAACACCGGGGAGCTGTTTTTT. This translates into CASSGGPNTGELFF.

This clone was found a few times. This chain uses TRBV4-3 with TRBJ1-3, with TRBD1 as a possible D gene (6 bases). Trimming stripped 4 bases from V and 0 bases from J, with 19 bases between. The CDR3 runs 18 residues. The germline CDR1 and CDR2 sequences are LGHNA and YSLEER. CDR3 DNA sequence: TGCGCCAGCAGCCCTCGGTGGGACACCCCGAGCTCTGGAAACACCATATATTTT. As protein: CASSPRWDTPSSGNTIYF.

The V and J genes are TRBV16 and TRBJ1-1; TRBD1 might be the D (6 bases). Between the trimmed V and J ends, which lost 0 bases and 6 bases, there was a span of 14 bases. Looked up from germline, CDR1 is KGHSY and CDR2 is FQNENV. The CDR3 sequence is 15 residues long. The CDR3 DNA sequence: TGTGCCAGCAGCCAATCGCGGGGGGCGGGGGCTGAAGCTTTCTTT. It codes for CASSQSRGAGAEAFF.

The V call is TRBV28, the J call TRBJ1-1; D uncertain. This CDR3 region has 16 residues. The V end was cut by 8 bases, the J end by 1 base, with 20 bases between. Per the germline V gene, CDR1 is MDHEN and CDR2 is SYDVKM. The CDR3 loop is CASHPSLGGSNTEAFF. The CDR3 bases are TGTGCCAGCCATCCTAGTCTCGGCGGATCGAACACTGAAGCTTTCTTT.

This CDR3 is CASSLLAGGETDTQYF. Written as DNA, the CDR3 is TGTGCCAGCAGCTTACTAGCGGGAGGAGAGACAGATACGCAGTATTTT. This chain links TRBV7-9 with TRBJ2-3; 11 positions match TRBD2. The V gene end was trimmed by 2 bases and the J gene end by 3 bases; junction bases not matched to a gene: 4. Germline CDR1 SEHNR, CDR2 FQNEAQ (reference sequence). This CDR3 comprises 16 residues.